These 12 T cell receptor beta chains originate from one sample sequenced in a study of control samples from healthy donors and cancer patients (TCRdb year 2020). The library was obtained by the immunoSEQ multiplex PCR assay. Drawn from immuneACCESS, this table holds only the in-frame rearrangements with V and J called that TCRdb kept. Clones are partly lost; checked studies trace under half to an unresolved V gene and leave the rest unexplained. The sample table shows about 84,000 clones, and approximately 80% are seen once. The ten largest clones capture roughly 10% of the sample. Sequenced: PBMCs. These receptors originate from a man between 60 and 70 years old with head and neck cancer.

The rearrangement links TRBV27 to TRBJ1-1; maybe TRBD1 (6 bases). In germline, CDR1 is MNHEY, CDR2 SMNVEV (reference sequence). The CDR3 sequence is 13 residues long. Between the trimmed V and J ends, which lost 1 base and 6 bases, there was a span of 9 bases. Here the CDR3 DNA reads TGTGCCAGCAGTTTATGGGAGGGGGCTGAAGCTTTCTTT. This encodes CASSLWEGAEAFF.

This rearrangement joins TRBV6-1 to TRBJ1-4, with TRBD1 identical over 7 bases. This CDR3 has 16 amino acids. V trimming: 4 bases; J trimming: 2 bases; junction bases outside the gene matches: 7. CDR1 MNHNS and CDR2 SASEGT come from the germline V gene. The CDR3 coding sequence is TGTGCCAGCAGTGTCCGCCCGGGACAGACTAATGAAAAACTGTTTTTT. Its protein is CASSVRPGQTNEKLFF.

CDR3 sequence reads: CASTGTANPYGYTF. In nucleotides, the CDR3 is TGTGCCAGCACTGGGACAGCAAACCCCTATGGCTACACCTTC. The chain combines TRBV28 with TRBJ1-2, with TRBD1 matching over 7 bases. The CDR3 totals 14 residues. Trimming at V came to 7 bases and at J to 4 bases, leaving 9 bases not matched to a gene. Germline loops: CDR1 MDHEN, CDR2 SYDVKM.

DNA of the CDR3: TGTGCCAGTAGTATAGACAGGGCTGACGGATACGAGCAGTACTTC. This encodes CASSIDRADGYEQYF. The chain uses TRBV19 and TRBJ2-7; D might be TRBD1 (5 bases). V was trimmed by 0 bases and J by 4 bases, leaving 13 bases between them. The CDR3 covers 15 residues. Germline V gene data show CDR1 as LNHDA and CDR2 as SQIVND (reference sequence).

The V call is TRBV11-2, the J call TRBJ2-2; perhaps TRBD1 as D (6 bases). Per the germline V gene, CDR1 is SGHAT and CDR2 is FQNNGV. There are 14 residues in the CDR3. Trimming left V 6 bases short and J 4 bases short, with 12 bases between. CDR3 sequence (DNA): TGTGCCAGCAGTCTTCGAGGGGGCACCGGGGAGCTGTTTTTT. It encodes CASSLRGGTGELFF.

The chain employs TRBV2 and TRBJ2-1; D tentatively reads TRBD1 or TRBD2 (5 bases each). The CDR3 is made up of 15 amino acids. Germline assignment: CDR1 SNHLY and CDR2 FYNNEI. The V end lost 4 bases, the J end lost 0 bases, and 10 bases lay between the germline ends. The CDR3: CASSGDGGSYNEQFF. The CDR3 DNA reads as TGTGCCAGCAGTGGGGACGGCGGCTCCTACAATGAGCAGTTCTTC. Combining the CDR3 with reference TRBV2 and TRBJ2-1 gives the whole variable domain EPEVTQTPSHQVTQMGQEVILRCVPISNHLYFYWYRQILGQKVEFLVSFYNNEISEKSEIFDDQFSVERPDGSNFTLKIRSTKLEDSAMYFCASSGDGGSYNEQFFGPGTRLTVL.

The chain employs TRBV19 and TRBJ1-2; a weak D match, TRBD1 (5 bases). Germline CDR1 and CDR2: LNHDA and SQIVND (reference sequence). The CDR3 sequence is 15 residues long. With 3 bases removed from V and 4 bases from J, the gap between germline ends came to 15 bases. In DNA form, the CDR3 reads TGTGCCAGTAGTATTGCCCTGGGGCCGCCCTATGGCTACACCTTC. Its protein is CASSIALGPPYGYTF.

The chain joins TRBV11-2 to TRBJ1-6, with no clear D. The germline V gene encodes CDR1 SGHAT and CDR2 FQNNGV. V lost 5 bases to trimming and J lost 7 bases, with 9 bases between them. The CDR3 extends over 13 amino acids. CDR3 sequence (DNA): TGTGCCAGCAGCGCCCTAGAGAATTCACCCCTCCACTTT. As protein: CASSALENSPLHF.

The gene calls are TRBV7-9 and TRBJ2-1, with 9 bases fitting TRBD2. V trimming: 3 bases; J trimming: 10 bases; junction bases outside the gene matches: 7. The CDR3 extends over 14 amino acids. The V gene's germline CDR1 is SEHNR and CDR2 FQNEAQ (reference sequence). CDR3 region: CASSLGGRAYEQFF. Here the CDR3 DNA reads TGTGCCAGCAGCTTGGGCGGGAGGGCCTACGAGCAGTTCTTC.

This chain joins TRBV11-1 and TRBJ2-7; 8 bases are a match to TRBD1. V lost 5 bases to trimming and J lost 0 bases; unmatched junction nucleotides: 9. CDR1 is SGHAT and CDR2 is FQDESV in the germline V gene (reference sequence). CDR3 length: 16 amino acids. The CDR3 DNA reads as TGTGCCAGCAGCCGACGCGGCAGGGGGCACTCCTACGAGCAGTACTTC. It encodes CASSRRGRGHSYEQYF.

The rearrangement joins TRBV30 to TRBJ2-7, with 9 nucleotides matching TRBD1. The germline V gene encodes CDR1 GTSNPN and CDR2 SVGIG (reference sequence). With V trimmed by 1 base and J by 5 bases, 6 bases remained unmatched. The CDR3 loop spans 14 amino acids. CDR3 region: CAWSETGGRHEQYF. The DNA for the CDR3 is TGTGCCTGGAGTGAGACAGGGGGGCGGCACGAGCAGTACTTC.

The CDR3 nucleotides read TGTGCCACCAGCAAAGGTAGAGATACGCAGTATTTT. Amino acids: CATSKGRDTQYF. The V and J genes are TRBV24-1 and TRBJ2-3; D is uncertain. Germline CDR1 KGHDR, CDR2 SFDVKD. V lost 7 bases to trimming and J lost 5 bases, with 9 bases between them. The CDR3 consists of 12 residues.